This TCR beta chain was retrieved from a study of blood T cells in healthy people across ages. Study findings and constraints: Estimates of diversity drawn from one million T cells were considered underestimates. Unknown donor CMV status possibly confounded expanded clonotype changes.

The second PCR ran about 7 to 12 cycles with a sample-barcoded 5' primer and J-beta primers. TCRdb fed the 5' RACE reads into MiXCR, producing one record per CDR3 protein. The table has 850,000 to 1,000,000 distinct CDR3 sequences, approximately 49% seen once; the top ten hold about an eighth. This clonotype appeared a single time. Its matching antigen is unknown. The junction departs from the called germline gene at one end, perhaps through a read error. Isolated per sample were at least 6 million PBMCs. CDR1 and CDR2 from the germline V gene are LNHNV and YYDKDF (reference sequence). This CDR3 spans 14 amino acids.

The sequence was obtained from a man aged 25 to 40 in good health. V usage is TRBV15 and J usage is TRBJ2-1; D possibly corresponds to TRBD2 (6 bases). Sequencing was done on a sample of blood. The chain's CDR3 is CATSKGLTGYEQFF. CDR3 coding DNA: TGCGCCACCAGCAAGGGACTTACGGGGTATGAGCAGTTCTTC. Variable domain in full (rest from reference TRBV15 and TRBJ2-1): DAMVIQNPRYQVTQFGKPVTLSCSQTLNHNVMYWYQQKSSQAPKLLFHYYDKDFNNEADTPDNFQSRRPNTSFCFLDIRSPGLGDTAMYLCATSKGLTGYEQFFGPGTRLTVL.